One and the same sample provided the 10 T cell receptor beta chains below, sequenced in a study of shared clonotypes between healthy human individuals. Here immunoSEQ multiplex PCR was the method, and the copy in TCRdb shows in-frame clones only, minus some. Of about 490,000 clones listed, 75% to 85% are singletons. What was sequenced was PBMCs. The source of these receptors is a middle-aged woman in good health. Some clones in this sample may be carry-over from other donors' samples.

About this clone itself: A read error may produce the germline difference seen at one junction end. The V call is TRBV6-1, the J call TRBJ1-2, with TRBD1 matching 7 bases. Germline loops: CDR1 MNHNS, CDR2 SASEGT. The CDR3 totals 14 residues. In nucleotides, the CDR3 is TGTGCCGGCAGTGACCCAACAGGGGCCTATGGCTACACCTTC. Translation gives CAGSDPTGAYGYTF.

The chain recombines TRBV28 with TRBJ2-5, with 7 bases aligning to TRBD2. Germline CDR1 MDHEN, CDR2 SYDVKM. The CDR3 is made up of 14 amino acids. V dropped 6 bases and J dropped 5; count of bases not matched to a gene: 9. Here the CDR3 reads CASSELARAETQYF. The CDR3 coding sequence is TGTGCCAGCAGCGAACTAGCGAGAGCTGAGACCCAGTACTTC.

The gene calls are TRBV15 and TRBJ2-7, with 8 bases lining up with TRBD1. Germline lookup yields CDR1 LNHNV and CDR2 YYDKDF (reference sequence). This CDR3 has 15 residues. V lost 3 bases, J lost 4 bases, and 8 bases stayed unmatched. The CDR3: CATSRDAGGWYEQYF. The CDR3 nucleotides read TGTGCCACCAGCAGGGACGCAGGGGGCTGGTACGAGCAGTACTTC.

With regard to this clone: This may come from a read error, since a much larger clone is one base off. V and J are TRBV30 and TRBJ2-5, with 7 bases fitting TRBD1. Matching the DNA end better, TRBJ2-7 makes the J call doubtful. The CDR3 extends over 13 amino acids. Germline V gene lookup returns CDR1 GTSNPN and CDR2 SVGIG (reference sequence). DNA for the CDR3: TGTGCCTGGAGCAGACAGGGTGCCCACGAGCAGTACTTC. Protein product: CAWSRQGAHEQYF.

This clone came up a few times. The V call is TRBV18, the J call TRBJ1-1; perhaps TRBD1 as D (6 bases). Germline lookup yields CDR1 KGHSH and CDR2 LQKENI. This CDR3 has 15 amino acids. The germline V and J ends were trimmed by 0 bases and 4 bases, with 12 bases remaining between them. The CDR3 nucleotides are TGTGCCAGCTCACCACCCACAGGGAGAGGCACTGAAGCTTTCTTT. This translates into CASSPPTGRGTEAFF. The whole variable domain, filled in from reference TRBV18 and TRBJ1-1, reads NAGVMQNPRHLVRRRGQEARLRCSPMKGHSHVYWYRQLPEEGLKFMVYLQKENIIDESGMPKERFSAEFPKEGPSILRIQQVVRGDSAAYFCASSPPTGRGTEAFFGQGTRLTVV.

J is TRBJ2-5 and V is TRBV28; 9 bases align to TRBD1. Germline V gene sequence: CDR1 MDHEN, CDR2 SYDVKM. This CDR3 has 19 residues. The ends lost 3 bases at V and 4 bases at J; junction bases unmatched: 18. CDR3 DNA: TGTGCCAGCAGTTTTCAAGTGGCGGGACAGGGAGGGGGAAGAGAGACCCAGTACTTC. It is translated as CASSFQVAGQGGGRETQYF.

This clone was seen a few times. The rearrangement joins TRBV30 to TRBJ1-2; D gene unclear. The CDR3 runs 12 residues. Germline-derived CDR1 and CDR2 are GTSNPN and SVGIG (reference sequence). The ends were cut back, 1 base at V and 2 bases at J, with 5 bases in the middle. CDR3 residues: CAWSGLNYGYTF. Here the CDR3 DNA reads TGTGCCTGGAGTGGACTAAACTATGGCTACACCTTC.

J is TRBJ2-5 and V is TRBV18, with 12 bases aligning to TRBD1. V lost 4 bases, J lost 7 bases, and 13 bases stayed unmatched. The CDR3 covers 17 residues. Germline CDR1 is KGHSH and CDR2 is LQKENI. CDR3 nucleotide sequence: TGTGCCAGCTCACTGCGTCGAGGGGACAGGGGGCCGGGGACCCAGTACTTC. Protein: CASSLRRGDRGPGTQYF.

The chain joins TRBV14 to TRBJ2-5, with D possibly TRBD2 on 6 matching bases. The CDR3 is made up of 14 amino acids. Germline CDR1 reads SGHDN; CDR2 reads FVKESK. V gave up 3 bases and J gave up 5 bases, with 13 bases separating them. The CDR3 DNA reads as TGTGCCAGCAGCCAGCCTAGCGTAGTGGAGACCCAGTACTTC. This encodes CASSQPSVVETQYF.

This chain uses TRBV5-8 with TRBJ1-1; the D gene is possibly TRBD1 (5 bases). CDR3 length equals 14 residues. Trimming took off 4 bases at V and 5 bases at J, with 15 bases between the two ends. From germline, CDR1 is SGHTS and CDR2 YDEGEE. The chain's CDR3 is CASSPRGAWTEAFF. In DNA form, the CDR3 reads TGTGCCAGCAGCCCTCGAGGGGCTTGGACTGAAGCTTTCTTT.